One sample yielded the 9 T cell receptor beta chains listed below, sequenced in a study of human T cells and chemical hapten exposure. Time point: pre-sensitization, week 0. Treatment indicated: therapeutic diphenylcyclopropenone sensitization with weekly scalp DPC. TCRdb reanalysed the RACE reads using MiXCR and keeps one entry per CDR3 protein. The sample consists of about 350,000 distinct CDR3 sequences, around 5% of them appearing once. The sequencing here drew on whole blood, taken in connection with sensitization to the hapten diphenylcyclopropenone (DPC). All receptors derive from a woman aged 18-30 years with alopecia areata. Some clones in this sample may be carry-over from other donors' samples.

Ten or more counts support this clonotype. The chain combines TRBV2 with TRBJ2-1; D perhaps matches TRBD1 (6 bases). The V gene's germline CDR1 is SNHLY and CDR2 FYNNEI. There are 15 residues in the CDR3. The V gene lost 7 bases and the J gene lost 5 bases, with 18 bases spanning the gap. CDR3 residues: CASISGQPPNNEQFF. The CDR3 bases are TGTGCCAGCATTTCGGGACAACCGCCCAACAATGAGCAGTTCTTC.

This clonotype appeared many times. The chain links TRBV20-1 to TRBJ2-7; TRBD2 matches at 11 bases. Germline V gives CDR1 DFQATT, CDR2 SNEGSKA (reference sequence). V shed 2 bases, J shed 2 bases, and the junction held 8 bases outside the gene matches. This CDR3 comprises 16 residues. In DNA, the CDR3 is TGCAGTGCTAGACCCGAACTAGCGGGGGTGACCTACGAGCAGTACTTC. Its translation: CSARPELAGVTYEQYF.

This clonotype was recorded a few times. The V call is TRBV24-1, the J call TRBJ1-2; D gene uncertain. V was pared by 2 bases and J by 6 bases, with 12 bases between. This CDR3 has 14 residues. The germline gives CDR1 KGHDR, CDR2 SFDVKD. Written as DNA, the CDR3 is TGTGCCACCAGTGATTATACAGTTTTCCATGGCTACACCTTC. As protein: CATSDYTVFHGYTF.

This clonotype was seen a few times. This chain uses TRBV20-1 with TRBJ2-1, with 8 nucleotides matching TRBD2. The V and J ends lost 2 bases and 3 bases, in that order; junction bases with no gene match: 3. The CDR3 loop spans 14 amino acids. Germline V gives CDR1 DFQATT, CDR2 SNEGSKA (reference sequence). The CDR3 here is CSARILAGYNEQFF. The CDR3, as DNA: TGCAGTGCTAGAATTCTAGCGGGCTACAATGAGCAGTTCTTC.

This clonotype was observed a few times. This chain connects TRBV19 to TRBJ1-5, with D perhaps TRBD1 (5 bases). V was pared by 5 bases and J by 0 bases, with 11 bases between. Germline V CDR1 and CDR2: LNHDA, SQIVND (reference sequence). CDR3 length: 15 amino acids. The CDR3 coding sequence is TGTGCCAGTAGTCCAGGGCATCATAGCAATCAGCCCCAGCATTTT. Encoded protein: CASSPGHHSNQPQHF.

This clonotype was seen only a few times. The gene calls are TRBV27 and TRBJ1-2, with D unclear. This CDR3 region has 15 residues. Between the trimmed V and J ends, which lost 7 bases and 8 bases, there was a span of 23 bases. Germline assignment: CDR1 MNHEY and CDR2 SMNVEV (reference sequence). The CDR3, as DNA: TGTGCCAGCACCCCTTATCGTAGCTCTGGGAGAGGCTACACCTTC. It encodes CASTPYRSSGRGYTF.

The chain combines TRBV28 with TRBJ1-2; no firm D call. The CDR3 totals 12 residues. Germline V gene lookup returns CDR1 MDHEN and CDR2 SYDVKM. V lost 5 bases to trimming and J lost 5 bases, with 9 bases between them. The CDR3 region is CASSPQRYGYTF. The CDR3, as DNA: TGTGCCAGCAGTCCCCAAAGGTATGGCTACACCTTC.

This clonotype was observed at least ten times. This chain uses TRBV7-9 with TRBJ1-5; D possibly corresponds to TRBD1 (5 bases). Trimming shortened V by 3 bases and J by 3 bases, and 9 bases separated the two germline ends. The CDR3 runs 14 residues. Germline values: CDR1 SEHNR, CDR2 FQNEAQ (reference sequence). The CDR3 sequence is CASSFDSFNQPQHF. For the CDR3, the DNA is TGTGCCAGCAGCTTCGACAGTTTCAATCAGCCCCAGCATTTT. The full variable domain, in which reference TRBV7-9 and TRBJ1-5 provide the parts outside the CDR3, is DTGVSQNPRHKITKRGQNVTFRCDPISEHNRLYWYRQTLGQGPEFLTYFQNEAQLEKSRLLSDRFSAERPKGSFSTLEIQRTEQGDSAMYLCASSFDSFNQPQHFGDGTRLSIL.

V usage is TRBV7-9 and J usage is TRBJ1-1, with D unresolved. Per the germline V gene, CDR1 is SEHNR and CDR2 is FQNEAQ (reference sequence). V was pared by 4 bases and J by 1 base, with 13 bases between. This CDR3 spans 15 amino acids. In nucleotides, the CDR3 is TGTGCCAGCAGCTCCCTCTTAACGGCGAACACTGAAGCTTTCTTT. Translated: CASSSLLTANTEAFF.